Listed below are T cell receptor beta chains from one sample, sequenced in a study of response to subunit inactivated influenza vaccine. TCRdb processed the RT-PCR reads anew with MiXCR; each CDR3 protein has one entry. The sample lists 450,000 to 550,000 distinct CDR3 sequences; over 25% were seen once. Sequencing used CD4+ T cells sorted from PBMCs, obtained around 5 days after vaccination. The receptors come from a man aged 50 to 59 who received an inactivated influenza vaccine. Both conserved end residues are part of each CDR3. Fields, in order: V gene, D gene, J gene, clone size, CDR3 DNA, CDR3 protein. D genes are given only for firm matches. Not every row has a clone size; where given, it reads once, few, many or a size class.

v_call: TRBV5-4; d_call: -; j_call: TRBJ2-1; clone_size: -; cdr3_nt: TGTGCCAGCAGCTTGGTTCAGGGTTCTGGTGAGCAGTTCTTC; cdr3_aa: CASSLVQGSGEQFF
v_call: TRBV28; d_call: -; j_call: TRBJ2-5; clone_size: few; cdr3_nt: TGTGCCAGCAGTTTCTCGGGTCCTCCCCAAGAGACCCAGTACTTC; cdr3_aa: CASSFSGPPQETQYF
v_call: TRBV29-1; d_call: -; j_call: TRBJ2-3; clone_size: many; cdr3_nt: TGCAGCGTTGCGGACTACACAGATACGCAGTATTTT; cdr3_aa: CSVADYTDTQYF
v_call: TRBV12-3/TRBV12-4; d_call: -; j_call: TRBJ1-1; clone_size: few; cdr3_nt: TGTGCCAGCAGTTGGGACCCCGATTGGGGCGAAGCTTTCTTT; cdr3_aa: CASSWDPDWGEAFF
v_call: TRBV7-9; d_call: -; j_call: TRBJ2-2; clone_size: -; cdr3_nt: TGTGCCAGCAGCCTACTTCCGGGACCGCGGTTCGCCGGGGAGCTGTTTTTT; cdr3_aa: CASSLLPGPRFAGELFF
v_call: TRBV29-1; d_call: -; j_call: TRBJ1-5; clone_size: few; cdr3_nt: TGCAGCGTTAAGGAGAATAGCAATCAGCCCCAGCATTTT; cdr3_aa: CSVKENSNQPQHF
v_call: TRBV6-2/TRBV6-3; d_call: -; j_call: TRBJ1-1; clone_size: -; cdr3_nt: TGTGCCAGCCAAAACATGGAGTTTGGGGTTTCTTACACTGAAGCTTTCTTT; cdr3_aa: CASQNMEFGVSYTEAFF
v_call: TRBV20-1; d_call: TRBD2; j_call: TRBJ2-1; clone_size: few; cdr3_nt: TGCAGTGCTCGCCCGGGGCGGGAGAGGAATGAGCAGTTCTTC; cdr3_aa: CSARPGRERNEQFF
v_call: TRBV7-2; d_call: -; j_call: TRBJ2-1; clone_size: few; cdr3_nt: TGTGCCAGCAGCTTAAGAGAGACAGGCTACAATGAGCAGTTCTTC; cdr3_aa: CASSLRETGYNEQFF
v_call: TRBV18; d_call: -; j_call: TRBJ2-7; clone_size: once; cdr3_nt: TGTGCCAGCTCATTCCAGAGCGAGCAGTACTTC; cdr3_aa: CASSFQSEQYF
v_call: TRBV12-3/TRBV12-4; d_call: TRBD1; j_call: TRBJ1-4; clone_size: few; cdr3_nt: TGTGCCAGCAGTCCAGGGGGCTTTGAAAAACTGTTTTTT; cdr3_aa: CASSPGGFEKLFF
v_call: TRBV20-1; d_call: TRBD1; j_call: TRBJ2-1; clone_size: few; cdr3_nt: TGCAGTGCTAGTGACAGGGGGATTGAGCAGTTCTTC; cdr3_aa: CSASDRGIEQFF
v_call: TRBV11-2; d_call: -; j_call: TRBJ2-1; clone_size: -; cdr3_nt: TGTGCCAGCAGCTTAGTCGGGGGGCTCTACAATGAGCAGTTCTTC; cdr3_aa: CASSLVGGLYNEQFF
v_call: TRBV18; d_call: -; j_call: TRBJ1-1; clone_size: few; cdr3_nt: TGTGCCAGCTCACCTGACTTAGGGGTCGCTGAAGCTTTCTTT; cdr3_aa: CASSPDLGVAEAFF
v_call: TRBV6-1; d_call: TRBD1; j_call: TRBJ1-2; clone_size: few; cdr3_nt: TGTGCCAGCACCACCACTAGCAGGGGGTTGTACTATGGCTACACCTTC; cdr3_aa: CASTTTSRGLYYGYTF
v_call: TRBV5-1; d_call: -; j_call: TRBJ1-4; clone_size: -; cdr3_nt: TGCGCCAGCAGCTCGAGCGGAGGAGAATTTGAAAAACTGTTTTTT; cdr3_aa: CASSSSGGEFEKLFF
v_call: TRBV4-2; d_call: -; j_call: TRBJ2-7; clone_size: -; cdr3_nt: TGTGCCAGCAGCCAAGATTCAAAACGCCCTGGTGAGCAGTACTTC; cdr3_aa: CASSQDSKRPGEQYF
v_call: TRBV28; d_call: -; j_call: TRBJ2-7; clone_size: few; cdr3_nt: TGTGCCAGCACAAGATCGGGACTGAGCCGATACGAGCAGTACTTC; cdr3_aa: CASTRSGLSRYEQYF
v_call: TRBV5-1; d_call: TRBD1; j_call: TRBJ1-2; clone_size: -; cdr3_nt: TGCGCCAGCAGCTTGGGGACAGGGGGCGGCGATGGCTACACCTTC; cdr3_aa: CASSLGTGGGDGYTF